This T cell receptor (beta chain) was recorded in a study of siplizumab effects on memory and regulatory T cells. Overall study results and limits: A mean of approximately 70% of mappable alloreactive CD4+ clones were Treg-derived with siplizumab, compared with more than 25% in controls. The study did not confirm that proliferating Tregs from siplizumab cultures were suppressive. With siplizumab, cumulative frequency of CD4+ memory-derived alloreactive sequences dropped significantly.

With regard to this clone: Its antigen is unidentified.

The germline V and J ends were trimmed by 1 base and 7 bases, with 11 bases remaining between them. This CDR3 comprises 15 residues. CDR1 SGHVS and CDR2 FNYEAQ come from the germline V gene. Using immunoSEQ multiplex PCR, the repertoire was profiled, and TCRdb retains in-frame clones only, with some absent. The table lists about 99,000 clones, more than 85% of them singletons. What was sequenced was Tregs sorted from blood. This chain uses TRBV7-6 with TRBJ1-6; D ambiguous. The receptor's source is a human donor in good health. The CDR3: CASSLEDGGNSPLHF. The CDR3 DNA reads as TGTGCCAGCAGCTTAGAGGACGGTGGAAATTCACCCCTCCACTTT.